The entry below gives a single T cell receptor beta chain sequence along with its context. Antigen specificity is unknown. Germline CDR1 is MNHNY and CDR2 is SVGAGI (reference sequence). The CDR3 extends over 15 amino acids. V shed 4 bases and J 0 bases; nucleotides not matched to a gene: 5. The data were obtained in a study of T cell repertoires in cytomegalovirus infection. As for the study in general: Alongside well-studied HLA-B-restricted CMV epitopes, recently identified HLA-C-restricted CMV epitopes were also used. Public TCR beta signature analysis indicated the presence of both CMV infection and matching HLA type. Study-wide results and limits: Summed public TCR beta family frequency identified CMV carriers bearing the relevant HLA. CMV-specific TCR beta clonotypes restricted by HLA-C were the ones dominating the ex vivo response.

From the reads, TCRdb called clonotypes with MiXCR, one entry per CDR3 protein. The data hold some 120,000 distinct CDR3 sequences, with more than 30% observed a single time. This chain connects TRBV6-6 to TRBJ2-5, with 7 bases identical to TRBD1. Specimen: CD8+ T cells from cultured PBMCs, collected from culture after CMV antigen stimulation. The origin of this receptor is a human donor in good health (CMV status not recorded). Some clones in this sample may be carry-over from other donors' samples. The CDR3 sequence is CASSFRGQNQETQYF. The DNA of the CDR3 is TGTGCCAGCAGTTTTCGGGGACAGAACCAAGAGACCCAGTACTTC.